Below are 15 T cell receptor beta chains sequenced from a single sample in a study of blood T cell repertoires in COVID-19. Assay: immunoSEQ multiplex PCR; the TCRdb copy retains only in-frame clones and omits some. The sample consists of under 200,000 clones, roughly 85% of them appearing once. Sequencing used peripheral blood. These receptors were taken from a middle-aged man with acute or convalescent COVID-19.

The chain has TRBV7-9 and TRBJ1-1, with TRBD1 as a possible D gene (5 bases). The CDR3 is made up of 13 amino acids. Germline V gives CDR1 SEHNR, CDR2 FQNEAQ (reference sequence). The V end was cut by 1 base, the J end by 5 bases, with 8 bases between. The CDR3, as DNA: TGTGCCAGCAGCTTAGGGGAGGGGACTGAAGCTTTCTTT. Amino acids: CASSLGEGTEAFF.

The chain links TRBV29-1 to TRBJ2-7; D is unresolved. Germline V lookup: CDR1 SQVTM, CDR2 ANQGSEA. Trimming pared 3 bases from V and 0 bases from J, leaving 12 bases between. CDR3 size: 14 residues. The CDR3 nucleotides are TGCAGCGTTGAGTTTGGGCAGAACTCCTACGAGCAGTACTTC. Translation gives CSVEFGQNSYEQYF.

V gene TRBV5-6 combines with J gene TRBJ1-6; D call uncertain. The CDR3 is 13 residues long. Trimming stripped 2 bases from V and 10 bases from J, with 10 bases between. CDR1 and CDR2 from the germline V gene are SGHDT and YYEEEE. CDR3 sequence: CASSFFGESPLHF. The CDR3 coding sequence is TGTGCCAGCAGCTTTTTCGGAGAGTCACCCCTCCACTTT.

This clone was detected a few times. The genes are TRBV7-2 and TRBJ1-1; D remains unclear. The germline V gene encodes CDR1 SGHTA and CDR2 FQGNSA. V was pared by 1 base and J by 8 bases, with 11 bases between. The CDR3 is 13 residues long. The CDR3 nucleotides are TGTGCCAGCAGCTTAGTGGCGTACGGGGAAGCTTTCTTT. Its translation: CASSLVAYGEAFF.

This chain connects TRBV9 to TRBJ2-1; TRBD2 matches at 7 bases. The V and J ends lost 3 bases and 6 bases, in that order; junction bases with no gene match: 9. The CDR3 contains 15 residues. The germline CDR1 and CDR2 sequences are SGDLS and YYNGEE. The CDR3 region has the DNA TGTGCCAGCAGCGGGGACTATCCGGGGGGCAATGAGCAGTTCTTC. Translation: CASSGDYPGGNEQFF.

The V call is TRBV2, the J call TRBJ2-1; possible D gene TRBD1, 6 bases. Trimming shortened V by 4 bases and J by 0 bases, and 10 bases separated the two germline ends. Germline CDR1 reads SNHLY; CDR2 reads FYNNEI. The CDR3 spans 15 residues. As DNA, the CDR3 is TGTGCCAGCAGTGTCGGCAGGGGCTCCTACAATGAGCAGTTCTTC. This translates into CASSVGRGSYNEQFF. Looking up the rest from reference TRBV2 and TRBJ2-1 gives the full variable domain: EPEVTQTPSHQVTQMGQEVILRCVPISNHLYFYWYRQILGQKVEFLVSFYNNEISEKSEIFDDQFSVERPDGSNFTLKIRSTKLEDSAMYFCASSVGRGSYNEQFFGPGTRLTVL.

J is TRBJ1-5 and V is TRBV18; the D is unclear. Germline V lookup: CDR1 KGHSH, CDR2 LQKENI. The CDR3 is 15 amino acids. The V end lost 6 bases, the J end lost 4 bases, and 16 bases lay between the germline ends. CDR3: CASSVGIAQNQPQHF. Here the CDR3 DNA reads TGTGCCAGCTCGGTGGGTATAGCCCAGAATCAGCCCCAGCATTTT.

V and J are TRBV28 and TRBJ1-1; 8 nucleotides match TRBD1. In germline, CDR1 is MDHEN, CDR2 SYDVKM. The V segment lost 2 bases and the J segment 0 bases; nucleotides outside the gene matches: 8. The CDR3 spans 17 residues. Written as DNA, the CDR3 is TGTGCCAGCAGTTTAGGGGCGACAGGGGTCATGAACACTGAAGCTTTCTTT. It encodes CASSLGATGVMNTEAFF.

The chain has TRBV28 and TRBJ1-5; D possibly corresponds to TRBD1 (6 bases). The CDR3 covers 16 residues. The germline CDR1 and CDR2 sequences are MDHEN and SYDVKM. V lost 5 bases, J lost 2 bases, and 16 bases lay in between. The CDR3 region has the DNA TGTGCCAGCAGTCTACGCAGGGGTTGGGGCAATCAGCCCCAGCATTTT. Translating it yields CASSLRRGWGNQPQHF.

CDR3: CSVYRGGGTEAFF. DNA of the CDR3: TGCAGCGTGTACAGGGGAGGCGGCACTGAAGCTTTCTTT. The rearrangement joins TRBV29-1 to TRBJ1-1; 7 nucleotides line up with TRBD1. Germline values: CDR1 SQVTM, CDR2 ANQGSEA. V trimming: 6 bases; J trimming: 4 bases; junction bases outside the gene matches: 8. The CDR3 contains 13 residues.

This chain uses TRBV28 with TRBJ1-4; tentatively, D is TRBD1 (5 bases). The CDR3 runs 13 residues. Per the germline V gene, CDR1 is MDHEN and CDR2 is SYDVKM. V lost 7 bases and J lost 8, with 14 bases in between. CDR3 nucleotide sequence: TGTGCCAGCATTGACCAGGGCAGGGAAAAACTGTTTTTT. Its translation is CASIDQGREKLFF.

This sequence joins TRBV6-1 and TRBJ2-7; 8 nucleotides agree with TRBD1. The CDR3 length is 14 residues. J gave up 7 bases and V 3 bases, and 8 bases lay outside the gene matches. The germline gives CDR1 MNHNS, CDR2 SASEGT. The CDR3 here is CASSDRGLVTEQYF. The DNA of the CDR3 is TGTGCCAGCAGTGACAGGGGGCTCGTTACGGAGCAGTACTTC.

This clone was counted a single time. This chain joins TRBV9 and TRBJ2-3; TRBD1 matches 9 bases. The length of the CDR3 is 15 residues. Germline loops: CDR1 SGDLS, CDR2 YYNGEE. V shed 3 bases and J 6 bases; nucleotides not matched to a gene: 8. The CDR3 loop is CASSAITGGGDTQYF. The CDR3 DNA reads as TGTGCCAGCAGCGCAATAACAGGGGGCGGGGATACGCAGTATTTT.

The V and J genes are TRBV12-3 or TRBV12-4 and TRBJ1-1; D possibly corresponds to TRBD1 (6 bases). The V end lost 7 bases, the J end lost 5 bases, and 8 bases lay between the germline ends. CDR3 length: 11 residues. CDR3 nucleotides: TGTGCCAGCACCCAGGGGACTGAAGCTTTCTTT. It specifies CASTQGTEAFF.

The chain links TRBV18 to TRBJ1-4, with 7 bases fitting TRBD1. Trimming took 3 bases from V and 7 from J; bases not matched to a gene: 11. Germline CDR1 reads KGHSH; CDR2 reads LQKENI. This CDR3 comprises 16 residues. The DNA for the CDR3 is TGTGCCAGCTCACCGCGGACAGGCGGGCGGAGTGAAAAACTGTTTTTT. The encoded protein is CASSPRTGGRSEKLFF.